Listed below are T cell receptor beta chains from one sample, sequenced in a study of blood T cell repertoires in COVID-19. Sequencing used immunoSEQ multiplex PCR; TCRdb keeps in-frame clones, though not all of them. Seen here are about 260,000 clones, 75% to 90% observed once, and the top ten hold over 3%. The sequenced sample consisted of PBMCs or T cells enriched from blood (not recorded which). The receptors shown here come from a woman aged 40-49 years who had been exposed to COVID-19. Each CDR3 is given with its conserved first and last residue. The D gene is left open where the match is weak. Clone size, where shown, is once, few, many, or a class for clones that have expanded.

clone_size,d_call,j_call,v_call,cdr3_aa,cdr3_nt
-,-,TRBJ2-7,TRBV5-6,CASSPPAGGYEQYF,TGTGCCAGCAGCCCCCCGGCAGGAGGATACGAGCAGTACTTC
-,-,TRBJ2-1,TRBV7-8,CASEVGWGDEQFF,TGTGCCAGCGAGGTCGGTTGGGGGGATGAGCAGTTCTTC
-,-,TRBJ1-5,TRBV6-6,CASSYSNSNNQPQHF,TGTGCCAGCAGTTACTCGAACAGCAATAATCAGCCCCAGCATTTT
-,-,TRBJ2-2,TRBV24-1,CATSDFGRGAGELFF,TGTGCCACCAGTGATTTTGGCAGGGGAGCCGGGGAGCTGTTTTTT
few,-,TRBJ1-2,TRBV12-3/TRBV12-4,CASTQQSNYGYTF,TGTGCCAGCACTCAACAGAGTAACTATGGCTACACCTTC
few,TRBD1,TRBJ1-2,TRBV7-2,CASSRTGANYGYTF,TGTGCCAGCAGTCGGACAGGAGCTAACTATGGCTACACCTTC
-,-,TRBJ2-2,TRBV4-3,CASSQDTAGTGELFF,TGCGCCAGCAGCCAAGATACGGCAGGGACCGGGGAGCTGTTTTTT
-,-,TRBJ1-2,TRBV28,CASIPIGNRGGYTF,TGTGCCAGCATCCCTATAGGTAATCGAGGAGGCTACACCTTC
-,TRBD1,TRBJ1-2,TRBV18,CASSSTDRGRGYTF,TGTGCCAGCTCATCCACAGACAGGGGGCGCGGCTACACCTTC
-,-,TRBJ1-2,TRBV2,CASSGGWGTGYTF,TGTGCCAGCTCGGGTGGCTGGGGCACCGGCTACACCTTC
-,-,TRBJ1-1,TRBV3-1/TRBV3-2,CASSSTTGNTEAFF,TGTGCCAGCAGTAGTACGACGGGAAACACTGAAGCTTTCTTT
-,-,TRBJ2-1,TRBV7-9,CASSLVASYNEQFF,TGTGCCAGCAGCTTAGTGGCATCCTACAATGAGCAGTTCTTC
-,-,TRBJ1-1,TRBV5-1,CASSKTPVENTEAFF,TGCGCCAGCAGCAAAACGCCGGTCGAGAACACTGAAGCTTTCTTT
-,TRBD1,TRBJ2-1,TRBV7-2,CASSLGTGVESYNEQFF,TGTGCCAGCAGCCTAGGGACAGGGGTTGAGTCCTACAATGAGCAGTTCTTC
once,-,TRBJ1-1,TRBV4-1,CASSPAGRDKVYSSFF,TGCGCCAGCAGCCCAGCCGGGAGGGACAAAGTTTATTCTTCTTTCTTT